This TCR beta chain was captured by sequencing in a study of post-analysis software for immune sequencing data. In the case of this clonotype: Its antigen is as yet unknown.

Study-level findings and limits: With TRBV5-6, TRBV5-1 and TRBV20-1 included, about 5 TRBV segments were more frequent in patients than in controls.

Carried by the TCR beta cDNA libraries were unique molecular identifiers. TCRdb ran MiXCR on the PCR reads and lists one entry per CDR3 protein. The profile shows approximately 350,000 distinct CDR3 sequences, around 37% of them singletons. This CDR3 region has 15 residues. V was pared by 2 bases and J by 0 bases, with 11 bases between. CDR1 MDHEN and CDR2 SYDVKM come from the germline V gene. The V call is TRBV28, the J call TRBJ2-7, with D perhaps matching TRBD1 (5 bases). Sequencing was carried out using blood. The origin of this receptor is a girl aged 5 to 17 with multiple sclerosis. The CDR3 nucleotides read TGTGCCAGCAGTTTAGCGTACAGGAGCTCCTACGAGCAGTACTTC. Residues: CASSLAYRSSYEQYF.